A single T cell receptor (beta chain) is shown here with its context. Its antigen is as yet unknown. This table comes from immunoSEQ multiplex PCR, and its TCRdb copy is limited to in-frame clones, with some not included. The data hold about 68,000 clones, with roughly 90% observed a single time. The sample comes from a study of chemoradiotherapy in HPV16-positive cancers. Study at large: Candidate HPV-specific T-cell clones and common TCR motifs came from functional assays in a couple of HPV16-positive patients.

Trimming cost V 0 bases and J 2 bases, with 8 bases left between them. This CDR3 has 14 amino acids. CDR1 is MNHEY, CDR2 SVGAGI, per germline. Over chemoradiotherapy, repertoires were sampled more than once. Whole-study results and caveats: During treatment, candidate HPV-specific clones and E7-related motifs expanded in tumor. The functional HPV-specific definition rests on just a couple of HPV16-positive patients.

This sequence was found in a human donor with HPV-associated anogenital cancer. This rearrangement joins TRBV6-5 to TRBJ2-7; D unclear. This specimen consisted of blood, obtained from a patient who underwent chemoradiotherapy. Here the CDR3 DNA reads TGTGCCAGCAGTTACTCCGCACAAGCCTACGAGCAGTACTTC. It encodes CASSYSAQAYEQYF.